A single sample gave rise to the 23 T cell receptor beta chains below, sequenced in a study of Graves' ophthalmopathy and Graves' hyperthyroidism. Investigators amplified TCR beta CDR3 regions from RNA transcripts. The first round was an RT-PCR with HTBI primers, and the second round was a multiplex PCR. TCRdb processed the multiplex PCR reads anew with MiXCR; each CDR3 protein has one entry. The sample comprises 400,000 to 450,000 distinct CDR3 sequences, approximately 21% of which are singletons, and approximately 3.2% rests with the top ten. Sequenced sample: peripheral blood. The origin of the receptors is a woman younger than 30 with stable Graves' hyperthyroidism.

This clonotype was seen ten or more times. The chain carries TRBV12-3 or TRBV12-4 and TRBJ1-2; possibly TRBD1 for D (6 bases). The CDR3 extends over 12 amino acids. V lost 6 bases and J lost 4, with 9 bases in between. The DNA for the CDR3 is TGTGCCAGCAGCCAAGGGGGCTATGGCTACACCTTC. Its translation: CASSQGGYGYTF.

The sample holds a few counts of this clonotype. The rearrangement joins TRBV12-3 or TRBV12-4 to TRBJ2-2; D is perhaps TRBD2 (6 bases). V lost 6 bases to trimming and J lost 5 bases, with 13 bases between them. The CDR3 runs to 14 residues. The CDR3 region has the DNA TGTGCCAGCAGGAGGTTCGGGACTACCGGGGAGCTGTTTTTT. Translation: CASRRFGTTGELFF.

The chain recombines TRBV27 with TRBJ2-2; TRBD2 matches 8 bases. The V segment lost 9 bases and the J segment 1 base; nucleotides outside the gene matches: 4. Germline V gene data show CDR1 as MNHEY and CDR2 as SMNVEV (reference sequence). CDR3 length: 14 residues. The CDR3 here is CARVSGENTGELFF. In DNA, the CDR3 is TGTGCCAGAGTTAGCGGGGAGAACACCGGGGAGCTGTTTTTT.

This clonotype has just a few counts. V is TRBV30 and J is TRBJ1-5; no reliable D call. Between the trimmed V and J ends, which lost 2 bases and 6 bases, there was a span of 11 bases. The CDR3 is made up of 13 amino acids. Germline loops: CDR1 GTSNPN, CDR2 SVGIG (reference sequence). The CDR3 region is CAWSFRFAQPQHF. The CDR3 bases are TGTGCCTGGAGTTTCAGGTTCGCTCAGCCCCAGCATTTT.

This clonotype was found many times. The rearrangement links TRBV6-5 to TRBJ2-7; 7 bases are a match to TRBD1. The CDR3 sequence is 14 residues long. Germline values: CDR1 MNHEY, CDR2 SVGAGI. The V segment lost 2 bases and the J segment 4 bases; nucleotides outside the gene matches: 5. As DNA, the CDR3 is TGTGCCAGCAGTTACGGACAGGCGATGTACGAGCAGTACTTC. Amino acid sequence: CASSYGQAMYEQYF.

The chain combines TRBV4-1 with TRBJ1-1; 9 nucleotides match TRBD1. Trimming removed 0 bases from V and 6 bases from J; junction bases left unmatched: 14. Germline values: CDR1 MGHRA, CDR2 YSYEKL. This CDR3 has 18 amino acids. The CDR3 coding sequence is TGCGCCAGCAGCCAAGAGGGTTTCTTGGGACAGGGTAGGTCTGAAGCTTTCTTT. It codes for CASSQEGFLGQGRSEAFF.

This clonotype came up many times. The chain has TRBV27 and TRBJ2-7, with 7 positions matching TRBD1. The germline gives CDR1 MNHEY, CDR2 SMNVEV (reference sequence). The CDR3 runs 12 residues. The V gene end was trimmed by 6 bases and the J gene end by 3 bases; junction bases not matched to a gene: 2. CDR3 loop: CASRGTDYEQYF. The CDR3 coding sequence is TGTGCCAGCAGGGGGACAGACTACGAGCAGTACTTC.

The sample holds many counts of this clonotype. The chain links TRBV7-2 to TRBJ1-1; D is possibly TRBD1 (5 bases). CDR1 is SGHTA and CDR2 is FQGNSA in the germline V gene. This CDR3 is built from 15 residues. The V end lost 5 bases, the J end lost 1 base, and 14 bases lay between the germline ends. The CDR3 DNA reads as TGTGCCAGCAGCCCTCAATCGGGGGGGAACACTGAAGCTTTCTTT. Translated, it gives CASSPQSGGNTEAFF.

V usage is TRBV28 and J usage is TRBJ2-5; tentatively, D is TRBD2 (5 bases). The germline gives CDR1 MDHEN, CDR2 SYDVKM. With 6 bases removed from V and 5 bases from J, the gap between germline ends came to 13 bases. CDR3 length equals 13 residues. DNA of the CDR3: TGTGCCAGCAGACCGAGCGGCGGGGAGACCCAGTACTTC. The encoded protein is CASRPSGGETQYF.

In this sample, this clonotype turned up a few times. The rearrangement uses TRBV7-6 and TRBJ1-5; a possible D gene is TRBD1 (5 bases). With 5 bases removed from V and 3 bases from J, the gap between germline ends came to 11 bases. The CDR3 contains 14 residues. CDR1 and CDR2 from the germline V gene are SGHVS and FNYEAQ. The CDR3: CASSRGGANQPQHF. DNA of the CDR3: TGTGCCAGCAGCAGGGGTGGTGCCAATCAGCCCCAGCATTTT.

The CDR3 DNA follows: TGTGCCAGCAGCCAGGGACCTGGCTACACCTTC. Amino acid sequence: CASSQGPGYTF. The chain combines TRBV3-1 with TRBJ1-2, with D perhaps TRBD1 (5 bases). The CDR3 totals 11 residues. V lost 3 bases, J lost 7 bases, and 6 bases lay in between. Germline assignment: CDR1 LGHDT and CDR2 YNNKEL (reference sequence).

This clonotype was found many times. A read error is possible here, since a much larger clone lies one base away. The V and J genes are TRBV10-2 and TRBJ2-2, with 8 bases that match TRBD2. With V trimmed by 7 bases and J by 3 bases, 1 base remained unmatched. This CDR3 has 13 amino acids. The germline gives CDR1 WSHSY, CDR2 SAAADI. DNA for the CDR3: TGCGCCAGCAACGGGAGGGACACCGGGGAGCTGTTTTTT. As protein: CASNGRDTGELFF.

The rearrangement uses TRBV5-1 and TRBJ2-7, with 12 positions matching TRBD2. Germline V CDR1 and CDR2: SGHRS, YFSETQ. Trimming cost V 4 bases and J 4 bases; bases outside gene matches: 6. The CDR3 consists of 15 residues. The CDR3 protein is CASSPTSGRKYEQYF. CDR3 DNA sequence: TGCGCCAGCAGCCCGACTAGCGGGAGAAAGTACGAGCAGTACTTC. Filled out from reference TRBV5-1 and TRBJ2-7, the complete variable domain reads KAGVTQTPRYLIKTRGQQVTLSCSPISGHRSVSWYQQTPGQGLQFLFEYFSETQRNKGNFPGRFSGRQFSNSRSEMNVSTLELGDSALYLCASSPTSGRKYEQYFGPGTRLTVT.

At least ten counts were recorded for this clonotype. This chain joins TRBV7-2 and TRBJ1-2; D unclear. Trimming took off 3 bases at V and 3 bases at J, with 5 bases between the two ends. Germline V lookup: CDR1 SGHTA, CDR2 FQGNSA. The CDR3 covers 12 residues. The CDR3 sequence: CASSFPDYGYTF. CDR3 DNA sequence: TGTGCCAGCAGCTTTCCGGACTATGGCTACACCTTC.

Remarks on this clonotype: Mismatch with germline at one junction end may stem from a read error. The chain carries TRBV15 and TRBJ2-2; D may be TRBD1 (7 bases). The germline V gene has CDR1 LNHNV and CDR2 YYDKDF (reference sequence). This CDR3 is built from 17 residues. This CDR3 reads CATSRNRTGVAGGDLFF. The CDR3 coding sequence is TGTGCCACCAGCAGAAATCGGACAGGCGTGGCGGGCGGGGATCTGTTTTTT.

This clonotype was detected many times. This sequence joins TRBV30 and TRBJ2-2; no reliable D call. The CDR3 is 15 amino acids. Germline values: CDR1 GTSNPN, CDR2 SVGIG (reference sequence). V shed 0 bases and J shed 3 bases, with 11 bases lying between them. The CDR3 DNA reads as TGTGCCTGGAGTGTCCCCGACTTTGACACCGGGGAGCTGTTTTTT. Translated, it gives CAWSVPDFDTGELFF.

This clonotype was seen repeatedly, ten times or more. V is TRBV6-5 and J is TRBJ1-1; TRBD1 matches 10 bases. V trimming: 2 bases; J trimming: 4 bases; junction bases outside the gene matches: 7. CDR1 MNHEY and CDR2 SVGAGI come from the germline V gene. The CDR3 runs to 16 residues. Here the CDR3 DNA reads TGTGCCAGCAGTTACGTGCCGGGACAGGGGATCACTGAAGCTTTCTTT. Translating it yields CASSYVPGQGITEAFF.

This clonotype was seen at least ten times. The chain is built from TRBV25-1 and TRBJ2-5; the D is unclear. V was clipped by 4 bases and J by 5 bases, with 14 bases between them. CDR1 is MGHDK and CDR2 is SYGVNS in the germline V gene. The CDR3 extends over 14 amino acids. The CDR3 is CASSATLGGETQYF. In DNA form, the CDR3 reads TGTGCCAGCAGTGCAACCTTAGGCGGCGAGACCCAGTACTTC.

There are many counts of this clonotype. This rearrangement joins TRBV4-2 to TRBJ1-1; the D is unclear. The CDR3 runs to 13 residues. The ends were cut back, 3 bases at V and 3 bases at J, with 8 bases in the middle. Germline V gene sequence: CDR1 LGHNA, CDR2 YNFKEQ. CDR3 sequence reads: CASSHPGDTEAFF. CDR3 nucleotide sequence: TGTGCCAGCAGCCATCCCGGGGACACTGAAGCTTTCTTT.

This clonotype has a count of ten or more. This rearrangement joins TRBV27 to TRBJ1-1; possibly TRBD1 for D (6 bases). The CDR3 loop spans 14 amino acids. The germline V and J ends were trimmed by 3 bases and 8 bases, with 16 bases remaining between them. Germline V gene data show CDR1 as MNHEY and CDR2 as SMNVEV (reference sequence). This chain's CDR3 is CASSFLGGEREAFF. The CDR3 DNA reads TGTGCCAGCAGTTTCTTAGGGGGAGAGAGAGAAGCTTTCTTT.

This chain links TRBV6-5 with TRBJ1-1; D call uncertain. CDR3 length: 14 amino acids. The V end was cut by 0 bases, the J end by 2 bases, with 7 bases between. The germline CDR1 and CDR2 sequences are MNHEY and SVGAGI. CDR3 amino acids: CASSYSGVNTEAFF. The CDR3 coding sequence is TGTGCCAGCAGTTACTCTGGGGTTAACACTGAAGCTTTCTTT.

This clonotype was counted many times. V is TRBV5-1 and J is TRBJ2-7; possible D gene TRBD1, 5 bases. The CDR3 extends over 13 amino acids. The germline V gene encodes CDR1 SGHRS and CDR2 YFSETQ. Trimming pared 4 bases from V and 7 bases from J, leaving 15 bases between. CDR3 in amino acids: CASSPDRVSEQYF. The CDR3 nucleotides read TGCGCCAGCAGCCCTGACAGAGTTTCTGAGCAGTACTTC.

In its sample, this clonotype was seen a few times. The CDR3 here is CASSLGLVGGQGKNTEAFF. The CDR3 DNA follows: TGTGCCAGCAGCTTAGGACTTGTAGGGGGACAGGGGAAGAACACTGAAGCTTTCTTT. The chain joins TRBV13 to TRBJ1-1, with TRBD1 matching 10 bases. The trim removed 0 bases at V and 1 base at J, leaving 11 bases unmatched. This CDR3 contains 19 residues. Germline CDR1 and CDR2: PRHDT and FYEKMQ (reference sequence). Complete variable domain (other parts from reference TRBV13 and TRBJ1-1): AAGVIQSPRHLIKEKRETATLKCYPIPRHDTVYWYQQGPGQDPQFLISFYEKMQSDKGSIPDRFSAQQFSDYHSELNMSSLELGDSALYFCASSLGLVGGQGKNTEAFFGQGTRLTVV.